The rows below give T cell receptor beta chains drawn from one sample of a study of shared clonotypes between healthy human individuals. The repertoire was sequenced with immunoSEQ multiplex PCR; TCRdb's copy has only in-frame clones and lacks some. This sample carries some 1,900,000 clones, about 95% of them seen once, and the ten largest clones take under 1.5%. Sequencing input: naive CD8+ T cells sorted from blood. These receptors originate from a man aged 18 to 29 in good health. Both conserved end residues are part of each CDR3. D genes are given only for firm matches. Not every row has a clone size; where given, it reads once, few, many or a size class.

D gene,V gene,J gene,CDR3 length,clone size,CDR3 protein,CDR3 DNA
.,TRBV30,TRBJ2-1,15,.,CAWSSGLSPNDKQFF,TGTGCCTGGAGTTCGGGACTTTCGCCAAATGACAAGCAGTTCTTC
TRBD2,TRBV7-9,TRBJ2-7,18,.,CASSPFSLAGGRHNEQYF,TGTGCCAGCAGCCCCTTTTCCCTAGCGGGAGGGCGTCACAACGAGCAGTACTTC
.,TRBV13,TRBJ2-5,15,.,CASSLGWRGDETQYF,TGTGCCAGCAGCTTAGGTTGGCGAGGGGACGAGACCCAGTACTTC
.,TRBV6-5,TRBJ2-7,16,.,CASSYSYGPSSYEQYF,TGTGCCAGCAGTTACTCGTATGGACCGTCCTCCTACGAGCAGTACTTC
.,TRBV7-6,TRBJ1-5,15,.,CASSSRTGEGQPQHF,TGTGCCAGCAGCTCCCGGACGGGAGAGGGACAGCCCCAGCATTTT
TRBD1,TRBV7-6,TRBJ2-5,13,.,CASSWGQQETQYF,TGTGCCAGCAGCTGGGGACAGCAAGAGACCCAGTACTTC
.,TRBV27,TRBJ2-7,17,few,CASSPGPNRLTRKEQYF,TGTGCCAGCAGTCCGGGACCAAACCGCCTCACTCGGAAGGAGCAGTACTTC
TRBD1,TRBV18,TRBJ2-2,16,.,CASSPPDRAGTGELFF,TGTGCCAGCTCACCTCCCGACAGGGCAGGGACCGGGGAGCTGTTTTTT
.,TRBV5-6,TRBJ2-7,14,.,CASSLGLSAYEQYF,TGTGCCAGCAGCTTAGGACTGTCGGCCTACGAGCAGTACTTC
TRBD2,TRBV15,TRBJ2-2,15,.,CATSTGTSNTGELFF,TGTGCCACCAGTACGGGGACTAGTAACACCGGGGAGCTGTTTTTT
.,TRBV15,TRBJ2-2,14,.,CATSRVGDTGELFF,TGTGCCACCAGCAGAGTTGGAGACACCGGGGAGCTGTTTTTT
.,TRBV5-4,TRBJ2-7,12,.,CASSGRDYEQYF,TGTGCCAGCAGCGGCAGGGACTACGAGCAGTACTTC
TRBD2,TRBV7-2,TRBJ2-1,14,.,CASSPGLALHEQFF,TGTGCCAGCAGCCCGGGACTAGCTTTGCATGAGCAGTTCTTC
.,TRBV27,TRBJ2-1,16,.,CASSLLGVRTYNEQFF,TGTGCCAGCAGTTTATTGGGGGTGCGGACCTACAATGAGCAGTTCTTC
.,TRBV28,TRBJ1-2,15,once,CASSLVLAINYGYTF,TGTGCCAGCAGTTTAGTCCTGGCGATAAACTATGGCTACACCTTC
.,TRBV7-9,TRBJ2-3,12,.,CASSLYTDTQYF,TGTGCCAGCAGCTTATACACAGATACGCAGTATTTT
TRBD1,TRBV29-1,TRBJ2-1,14,.,CRAAGDSTYNEQFF,TGCAGGGCGGCTGGGGACAGTACCTACAATGAGCAGTTCTTC
.,TRBV4-1,TRBJ1-5,15,.,CASSQDLTGHQPQHF,TGCGCCAGCAGCCAAGATCTAACAGGGCATCAGCCCCAGCATTTT
TRBD1,TRBV28,TRBJ2-3,20,.,CASSLDPGQGGIGPTDTQYF,TGTGCCAGCAGTTTAGACCCGGGACAGGGCGGAATTGGACCGACAGATACGCAGTATTTT
.,TRBV10-1,TRBJ2-3,17,.,CASSDWGTYKHTDTQYF,TGCGCCAGCAGTGATTGGGGAACCTACAAGCACACAGATACGCAGTATTTT
.,TRBV4-3,TRBJ1-2,14,.,CASSQDRAFYGYTF,TGCGCCAGCAGCCAAGACAGGGCCTTCTATGGCTACACCTTC
.,TRBV6-1,TRBJ1-2,12,.,CASRKGGDGYTF,TGTGCCAGCAGGAAGGGGGGAGACGGCTACACCTTC
.,TRBV2,TRBJ2-7,15,.,CASSEGGNLPYEQYF,TGTGCCAGCAGTGAGGGTGGGAATTTGCCCTACGAGCAGTACTTC
TRBD1,TRBV30,TRBJ2-7,15,.,CAWKNGGQGSYEQYF,TGTGCCTGGAAAAACGGAGGACAGGGTTCCTACGAGCAGTACTTC
.,TRBV29-1,TRBJ2-7,10,.,CSVWANEQYF,TGCAGCGTATGGGCCAACGAGCAGTACTTC
.,TRBV7-9,TRBJ1-6,14,.,CASRQTETNSPLHF,TGTGCCAGCAGACAGACAGAAACTAATTCACCCCTCCACTTT
.,TRBV14,TRBJ2-4,13,once,CASSPWDKNIQYF,TGTGCCAGCAGCCCGTGGGACAAAAACATTCAGTACTTC
.,TRBV13,TRBJ1-1,16,.,CASRPLIGGLNTEAFF,TGTGCCAGCAGACCACTTATCGGGGGGTTGAACACTGAAGCTTTCTTT
.,TRBV9,TRBJ2-7,14,.,CASSSPGPDNEQYF,TGTGCCAGCAGCTCACCGGGACCGGACAACGAGCAGTACTTC
.,TRBV7-2,TRBJ1-3,14,once,CASSLAQGDFTIYF,TGTGCCAGCAGCTTAGCGCAAGGGGATTTCACCATATATTTT
.,TRBV6-1,TRBJ1-1,13,.,CASSVRTPTEAFF,TGTGCCAGCAGTGTCCGAACACCCACTGAAGCTTTCTTT
TRBD2,TRBV19,TRBJ2-7,15,.,CASSLRLAGGYEQYF,TGTGCCAGTAGTCTCCGACTAGCGGGGGGCTACGAGCAGTACTTC
TRBD2,TRBV2,TRBJ2-7,15,.,CASRGTSGTSYEQYF,TGTGCCAGCAGGGGGACTAGCGGCACCTCCTACGAGCAGTACTTC
TRBD2,TRBV5-4,TRBJ2-1,16,.,CASSLGGSGSLHEQFF,TGTGCCAGCAGCTTGGGCGGCAGCGGGAGCCTTCATGAGCAGTTCTTC
.,TRBV28,TRBJ1-2,13,once,CASSFWPADGYTF,TGTGCCAGCAGTTTTTGGCCAGCGGATGGCTACACCTTC
.,TRBV11-3,TRBJ2-2,16,.,CASSLGDPRDAGELFF,TGTGCCAGCAGCTTAGGGGACCCCCGAGACGCCGGGGAGCTGTTTTTT
TRBD2,TRBV13,TRBJ2-1,15,.,CASSWREHSYNEQFF,TGTGCCAGCAGCTGGCGGGAGCACTCCTACAATGAGCAGTTCTTC
.,TRBV2,TRBJ2-5,11,.,CASSSEETQYF,TGTGCCAGCAGTTCAGAAGAGACCCAGTACTTC
.,TRBV6-5,TRBJ1-5,12,.,CASSPGGGIWHF,TGTGCCAGCAGTCCCGGGGGGGGGATTTGGCATTTT